This T cell receptor beta chain was documented in a study of metastatic and nonmetastatic thyroid tumors. The overall study: Peripheral blood and tumor or nodule samples from malignant and benign thyroid patients were compared. Study-level results: Compared with benign nodules, malignant thyroid tumors were reported to have significantly higher TCR beta diversity in both blood and tumor.

Until they underwent thyroid surgery, no patient had received any treatment. This clone was observed a few times. The antigen is not known. This sequence may be a read error, since a much larger clone differs from it by one base. Per the study methods: Using the CDR3 differences seen across clinicopathological groups, the authors built a distant-metastasis classifier for papillary thyroid cancer, which was meant to discriminate distant-metastatic patients. TCRdb re-called clones via MiXCR from the PCR reads. TCRdb, not the original authors, processed these V and J calls. The repertoire holds 80,000 to 85,000 clones, roughly an eighth seen once, with roughly 10% in the top ten. This CDR3 has 18 residues. Germline CDR1 reads LNHDA; CDR2 reads SQIVND (reference sequence). The V gene end was trimmed by 4 bases and the J gene end by 0 bases; junction bases not matched to a gene: 9.

The chain joins TRBV19 to TRBJ2-3; 11 nucleotides agree with TRBD2. The origin of this receptor is a female donor with papillary thyroid cancer or a benign thyroid nodule (not recorded which). Some clones in this sample may be carry-over from other donors' samples. The sequencing sample was made of tumor tissue. Here the CDR3 DNA reads TGTGCCAGTAGTACACAACTTTTAGCGGGAGGGAGCACAGATACGCAGTATTTT. Protein: CASSTQLLAGGSTDTQYF. Full variable domain (rest looked up from reference TRBV19 and TRBJ2-3): DGGITQSPKYLFRKEGQNVTLSCEQNLNHDAMYWYRQDPGQGLRLIYYSQIVNDFQKGDIAEGYSVSREKKESFPLTVTSAQKNPTAFYLCASSTQLLAGGSTDTQYFGPGTRLTVL.